This passage covers 15 T cell receptor beta chains from one sample sequenced in a study of shared T cell receptors in the human thymus. Data came from immunoSEQ multiplex PCR; TCRdb stores just in-frame clones and leaves some out. Of 700,000 to 750,000 clones detected, approximately 83% appear once; the ten largest clones hold around 0.0094%. This same sample was also taken into another study, of human thymus T cells.

Sequencing input: thymocytes. The receptors here all came from a girl under three years old with a congenital heart defect.

This chain joins TRBV7-9 and TRBJ2-4, with a possible D match to TRBD1 (5 bases). The CDR3 extends over 14 amino acids. Germline CDR1 SEHNR, CDR2 FQNEAQ (reference sequence). Between the trimmed V and J ends, which lost 2 bases and 2 bases, there was a span of 7 bases. CDR3 DNA sequence: TGTGCCAGCAGCTTACAGGGAACCAAAAACATTCAGTACTTC. It codes for CASSLQGTKNIQYF.

The rearrangement joins TRBV5-6 to TRBJ1-1; D call uncertain. The CDR3 length is 14 residues. Germline CDR1 and CDR2: SGHDT and YYEEEE. Trimming cost V 4 bases and J 0 bases, with 10 bases left between them. The CDR3 spells CASSPREVNTEAFF. DNA of the CDR3: TGTGCCAGCAGCCCGAGGGAAGTGAACACTGAAGCTTTCTTT.

The chain has TRBV7-9 and TRBJ1-2; D ambiguous. V gave up 3 bases and J gave up 4 bases, with 12 bases separating them. CDR3 size: 14 residues. CDR1 and CDR2 (germline): SEHNR, FQNEAQ (reference sequence). CDR3 region: CASSFRTRFYGYTF. Here the CDR3 DNA reads TGTGCCAGCAGCTTCAGGACTCGTTTCTATGGCTACACCTTC.

In nucleotides, the CDR3 is TGCAGCGTTGAGGCTAGACAGGGGGCCATCAGCACAGATACGCAGTATTTT. Its translation is CSVEARQGAISTDTQYF. The chain employs TRBV29-1 and TRBJ2-3, with 10 nucleotides matching TRBD1. There are 17 residues in the CDR3. Trimming took 3 bases from V and 0 from J; bases not matched to a gene: 9. Germline CDR1 is SQVTM and CDR2 is ANQGSEA.

The chain has TRBV6-4 and TRBJ2-3; 9 nucleotides align to TRBD2. V gave up 4 bases and J gave up 6 bases; unmatched junction bases: 8. CDR1 MRHNA and CDR2 SNTAGT come from the germline V gene. This CDR3 spans 15 amino acids. The CDR3 bases are TGTGCCAGCAGTGTGATAGCGGGGGACGCGGATACGCAGTATTTT. Its protein is CASSVIAGDADTQYF.

With respect to this clone: The junction and the germline gene differ at one end; a read error may be behind it. The chain has TRBV28 and TRBJ2-2; a possible D gene is TRBD1 (5 bases). There are 15 residues in the CDR3. Germline lookup yields CDR1 MDHEN and CDR2 SYDVKM. As DNA, the CDR3 is TGTGCCAGCAGTTTCATCCCAGGGAACCCCGGGGAGCTGTTTTTT. Residues: CASSFIPGNPGELFF.

The chain employs TRBV5-6 and TRBJ1-3; weak D call: TRBD1 (5 bases). CDR3 size: 16 residues. The V end was cut by 6 bases, the J end by 0 bases, with 16 bases between. Per germline, CDR1 SGHDT and CDR2 YYEEEE. CDR3 DNA: TGTGCCAGCACGCCCCGGGGGATTCACTCTGGAAACACCATATATTTT. Its translation: CASTPRGIHSGNTIYF.

The chain couples TRBV5-1 to TRBJ1-3; 8 nucleotides match TRBD1. After removal of 4 bases from V and 4 bases from J, the junction contained 10 bases not matched to a gene. Per the germline V gene, CDR1 is SGHRS and CDR2 is YFSETQ. The CDR3 extends over 16 amino acids. The CDR3 DNA is TGCGCCAGCAGCCATAAATCTCCAGGGGGCGGAAACACCATATATTTT. This sequence encodes CASSHKSPGGGNTIYF.

The gene calls are TRBV19 and TRBJ1-1; the match to TRBD1 covers 12 bases. Germline trimming cut 5 bases from V and 4 bases from J; bases unmatched to any gene: 8. The CDR3 extends over 16 amino acids. CDR1 LNHDA and CDR2 SQIVND come from the germline V gene (reference sequence). The CDR3 region is CASSPWDRGLSTEAFF. In nucleotides, the CDR3 is TGTGCCAGTAGTCCCTGGGACAGGGGGCTAAGCACTGAAGCTTTCTTT.

In its sample, this clone was seen a few times. This sequence joins TRBV7-2 and TRBJ2-7; D is ambiguous. The CDR3 has 15 residues. Germline CDR1 SGHTA, CDR2 FQGNSA. V lost 0 bases and J lost 4, with 13 bases in between. CDR3 amino acids: CASSLAQTPPYEQYF. The DNA of the CDR3 is TGTGCCAGCAGCTTAGCCCAGACACCGCCATACGAGCAGTACTTC.

CDR3: CASSLEVGSRGYTF. In DNA form, the CDR3 reads TGCGCCAGCAGCTTGGAAGTCGGCTCTAGGGGCTACACCTTC. The chain carries TRBV5-1 and TRBJ1-2; no firm D call. The CDR3 contains 14 residues. Germline lookup yields CDR1 SGHRS and CDR2 YFSETQ. Trimming left V 0 bases short and J 8 bases short, with 14 bases between.

In the case of this clone: At one end the junction does not follow the germline gene, possibly because of a read error. The J gene is TRBJ2-5, the V gene TRBV7-7; D is perhaps TRBD2 (6 bases). Germline CDR1 SSHAT, CDR2 FNYEAQ (reference sequence). The CDR3 extends over 14 amino acids. The CDR3 loop reads CASSQGGTQETQYF. Written as DNA, the CDR3 is TGTGCTAGCAGCCAAGGCGGGACCCAAGAGACCCAGTACTTC.

V is TRBV10-3 and J is TRBJ1-1; the D is unclear. Germline V gene sequence: CDR1 ENHRY, CDR2 SYGVKD. V dropped 7 bases and J dropped 7 bases, with 16 bases sitting between them. CDR3 length equals 13 residues. CDR3 region: CAITPTSGSEAFF. DNA of the CDR3: TGTGCCATCACCCCAACTAGTGGCAGTGAAGCTTTCTTT.

The V gene is TRBV5-4, the J gene TRBJ1-2, with TRBD1 matching over 7 bases. With V trimmed by 6 bases and J by 8 bases, 13 bases remained unmatched. The CDR3 is made up of 14 amino acids. The germline CDR1 and CDR2 sequences are SGHNT and YYREEE (reference sequence). CDR3 DNA: TGTGCCAGCACCGACAGGGCAGTTTCGGGGGGCTACACCTTC. Its translation: CASTDRAVSGGYTF.

The V gene is TRBV19, the J gene TRBJ1-5, with a possible D match to TRBD1 (6 bases). Germline V gives CDR1 LNHDA, CDR2 SQIVND (reference sequence). This CDR3 region has 21 residues. Trimming took off 3 bases at V and 0 bases at J, with 27 bases between the two ends. The chain's CDR3 is CASSIPLSGHTKGNSNQPQHF. The CDR3, as DNA: TGTGCCAGTAGTATTCCCCTCTCGGGACACACAAAGGGGAATAGCAATCAGCCCCAGCATTTT.